Listed below are T cell receptor beta chains from one sample, sequenced in a study of blood T cell repertoires in COVID-19. Assay used: immunoSEQ multiplex PCR; TCRdb lists only in-frame clones, some missing. The sample includes more than 200,000 clones, approximately 88% of them seen just once. Sequenced: peripheral blood. The receptor source for this set is a woman in her 30s with COVID-19, enrolled during active disease. The CDR3 runs from the conserved cysteine through the conserved F or W. The order of the fields is V gene, clone size, J gene, D gene, CDR3 protein, CDR3 DNA. A D gene is named only where the DNA matches it firmly. Size values are once, few and many counts, or a class for expanded clones, and some rows have none.

TRBV7-9	-	TRBJ2-1	TRBD2	CASSTARGTSGRYEQFF	TGTGCCAGCAGCACCGCAAGAGGGACTAGCGGGAGGTATGAGCAGTTCTTC
TRBV19	-	TRBJ2-6	-	CASSTSPSGANVLTF	TGTGCCAGTAGTACCAGTCCCTCTGGGGCCAACGTCCTGACTTTC
TRBV18	-	TRBJ1-3	TRBD1	CASSRDRARDTIYF	TGTGCCAGCTCTAGGGACAGGGCTCGGGACACCATATATTTT
TRBV7-2	-	TRBJ1-2	-	CASSLGNTDNYGYTF	TGTGCCAGCAGCTTAGGCAACACAGATAACTATGGCTACACCTTC
TRBV9	-	TRBJ2-1	TRBD2	CASSVGTSGRGSSKYNEQFF	TGTGCCAGCAGCGTAGGGACTAGCGGGAGGGGGTCCTCCAAATACAATGAGCAGTTCTTC
TRBV29-1	once	TRBJ2-3	TRBD2	CSVEASGDTQYF	TGCAGCGTTGAGGCTAGCGGCGATACGCAGTATTTT
TRBV11-3	-	TRBJ2-3	-	CASSLVRGFPDTQYF	TGTGCCAGCAGCTTAGTGAGGGGGTTCCCCGATACGCAGTATTTT
TRBV12-3/TRBV12-4	-	TRBJ2-7	-	CASSLGQGREQYF	TGTGCCAGCAGTTTGGGGCAGGGCAGGGAGCAGTACTTC
TRBV2	-	TRBJ2-7	-	CASSGQSGSYEQYF	TGTGCCAGCAGCGGACAGTCCGGTTCCTACGAGCAGTACTTC
TRBV5-1	-	TRBJ2-5	TRBD1	CASSKGTGFQETQYF	TGCGCCAGCAGTAAGGGGACAGGTTTCCAAGAGACCCAGTACTTC
TRBV5-4	-	TRBJ2-1	TRBD2	CASSLGLAGNHFNEQFF	TGTGCCAGCAGCTTGGGACTAGCGGGAAACCACTTCAATGAGCAGTTCTTC
TRBV27	-	TRBJ2-3	-	CASSFGTPTDTQYF	TGTGCCAGCAGTTTTGGGACACCCACAGATACGCAGTATTTT
TRBV5-1	-	TRBJ2-4	-	CASSLQPGLAKNIQYF	TGCGCCAGCAGCTTGCAGCCGGGACTAGCCAAAAACATTCAGTACTTC
TRBV9	-	TRBJ2-2	-	CASSRSGLTTGELFF	TGTGCCAGCAGCCGAAGCGGTCTAACCACCGGGGAGCTGTTTTTT
TRBV2	-	TRBJ1-6	TRBD1	CASSEGTASWRDNSPLHF	TGTGCCAGCAGTGAGGGGACAGCCTCCTGGCGGGATAATTCACCCCTCCACTTT
TRBV27	-	TRBJ2-3	TRBD2	CASSPPGGGITDTQYF	TGTGCCAGCAGTCCTCCTGGCGGGGGGATCACAGATACGCAGTATTTT
TRBV4-1	-	TRBJ2-1	-	CASSPLGGHNEQFF	TGCGCCAGCAGCCCTTTAGGAGGACACAATGAGCAGTTCTTC
TRBV5-1	once	TRBJ2-5	-	CASSLIALQETQYF	TGCGCCAGCAGCTTGATAGCCCTACAAGAGACCCAGTACTTC
TRBV6-5	-	TRBJ1-6	-	CASSYSGGPLHF	TGTGCCAGCAGTTACTCAGGCGGGCCCCTCCACTTT
TRBV28	-	TRBJ1-4	TRBD1	CASSATLGTGRGPNEKLFF	TGTGCCAGCAGTGCCACCTTGGGGACAGGGAGAGGTCCTAATGAAAAACTGTTTTTT
TRBV27	-	TRBJ1-1	TRBD1	CASSLSGTGATEAFF	TGTGCCAGCAGTTTATCCGGGACAGGGGCCACTGAAGCTTTCTTT
TRBV30	-	TRBJ1-1	-	CALESRGDRTEAFF	TGTGCCTTGGAGTCTAGGGGCGATCGCACTGAAGCTTTCTTT
TRBV7-9	once	TRBJ1-1	-	CASSLQTGNTEAFF	TGTGCCAGCAGCTTGCAGACAGGGAACACTGAAGCTTTCTTT
TRBV5-8	-	TRBJ2-3	-	CASSSSRLGTDTQYF	TGTGCCAGCAGCTCATCCCGACTCGGGACAGATACGCAGTATTTT
TRBV11-2	-	TRBJ2-7	TRBD1	CASSLVFQRVTGTYEQYF	TGTGCCAGCAGCTTAGTTTTTCAGAGAGTGACAGGGACCTACGAGCAGTACTTC
TRBV6-5	-	TRBJ1-2	TRBD1	CASSSTGAVGYTF	TGTGCCAGCAGTTCCACAGGGGCGGTTGGCTACACCTTC
TRBV7-9	-	TRBJ2-7	-	CASSPLTYEQYF	TGTGCCAGCAGCCCTTTAACCTACGAGCAGTACTTC
TRBV5-5	-	TRBJ2-6	-	CASSLTGNTGANVLTF	TGTGCCAGCAGCTTGACAGGGAACACTGGGGCCAACGTCCTGACTTTC
TRBV29-1	-	TRBJ2-5	-	CSSSRGRETQYF	TGCAGCAGTAGCAGGGGGAGGGAGACCCAGTACTTC
TRBV9	-	TRBJ2-2	-	CASSPISSTVNTGELFF	TGTGCCAGCAGCCCAATTTCAAGCACGGTCAACACCGGGGAGCTGTTTTTT
TRBV4-2	-	TRBJ1-2	-	CASSQDLVVTGVYGYTF	TGTGCCAGCAGCCAAGATCTCGTGGTGACGGGGGTTTATGGCTACACCTTC
TRBV7-8	-	TRBJ2-7	TRBD1	CASSGGTGGLYEQYF	TGTGCCAGCAGCGGGGGGACAGGGGGCCTCTACGAGCAGTACTTC
TRBV7-2	-	TRBJ2-5	-	CASSFTGTQETQYF	TGTGCCAGCAGCTTCACCGGGACTCAAGAGACCCAGTACTTC
TRBV5-4	once	TRBJ1-1	TRBD1	CASSLTGGNTEAFF	TGTGCCAGCAGCTTGACAGGGGGGAACACTGAAGCTTTCTTT
TRBV7-8	-	TRBJ1-1	TRBD1	CASSPDRVNTEAFF	TGTGCCAGCAGCCCGGACAGGGTGAACACTGAAGCTTTCTTT
TRBV18	-	TRBJ2-2	TRBD1	CASSLTGGTGELFF	TGTGCCAGCTCACTGACAGGGGGCACCGGGGAGCTGTTTTTT
TRBV6-5	-	TRBJ1-5	-	CASSYGGVNQPQHF	TGTGCCAGCAGTTACGGGGGGGTCAATCAGCCCCAGCATTTT
TRBV6-5	-	TRBJ2-7	-	CASTWQGGYEQYF	TGTGCCAGCACGTGGCAGGGTGGGTACGAGCAGTACTTC
TRBV5-1	-	TRBJ2-5	TRBD2	CASSLGRGQETQYF	TGCGCCAGCAGCTTAGGGAGGGGTCAAGAGACCCAGTACTTC
TRBV7-9	-	TRBJ2-2	TRBD2	CASSLGAGVIGELFF	TGTGCCAGCAGCTTAGGAGCGGGAGTAATCGGGGAGCTGTTTTTT
TRBV4-2	-	TRBJ2-3	-	CASSHPGVGTDTQYF	TGTGCCAGCAGCCATCCCGGGGTCGGTACAGATACGCAGTATTTT
TRBV11-2	-	TRBJ1-3	TRBD1	CASSSQGRRGGNTIYF	TGTGCCAGCAGCTCACAGGGGCGCCGAGGTGGAAACACCATATATTTT
TRBV19	-	TRBJ1-2	-	CASSIVSGYGYTF	TGTGCCAGTAGTATAGTTTCGGGGTATGGCTACACCTTC
TRBV14	-	TRBJ2-3	TRBD1	CASSPGTGPRDTQYF	TGTGCCAGCAGCCCCGGGACAGGGCCTCGGGATACGCAGTATTTT
TRBV7-2	-	TRBJ2-3	TRBD2	CASSAPSGRTDTQYF	TGTGCCAGCAGCGCCCCTAGCGGGAGAACAGATACGCAGTATTTT
TRBV9	-	TRBJ2-2	TRBD2	CASSEPRRGSGGDTGELFF	TGTGCCAGCAGCGAGCCGCGGCGGGGTAGCGGGGGGGACACCGGGGAGCTGTTTTTT
TRBV11-2	-	TRBJ2-5	-	CASSSQGETQYF	TGTGCCAGCAGTTCACAGGGTGAGACCCAGTACTTC
TRBV18	-	TRBJ2-7	-	CASSPDSYEQYF	TGTGCCAGCTCACCGGACAGTTACGAGCAGTACTTC
TRBV10-3	-	TRBJ1-5	TRBD1	CAISNTGEAIQPQHF	TGTGCCATCAGCAACACAGGGGAAGCGATTCAGCCCCAGCATTTT
TRBV3-1/TRBV3-2	-	TRBJ2-1	TRBD2	CASRPLAGADEQFF	TGTGCCAGCAGACCACTAGCGGGAGCTGATGAGCAGTTCTTC
TRBV19	-	TRBJ2-7	TRBD1	CASRPRDSYEQYF	TGTGCCAGCCGGCCCAGGGACAGCTACGAGCAGTACTTC
TRBV24-1	-	TRBJ2-1	-	CATSDFGGTAYNEQFF	TGTGCCACCAGTGATTTTGGGGGGACTGCCTACAATGAGCAGTTCTTC
TRBV7-2	-	TRBJ2-3	TRBD2	CASRETGGPNTQYF	TGTGCCAGCAGGGAAACGGGAGGGCCAAATACGCAGTATTTT
TRBV19	-	TRBJ2-1	-	CASSNQAYNEQFF	TGTGCCAGTAGTAACCAGGCCTACAATGAGCAGTTCTTC
TRBV7-2	-	TRBJ1-2	-	CASSLEGGARVYGYTF	TGTGCCAGCAGCTTAGAGGGGGGGGCTAGGGTCTATGGCTACACCTTC
TRBV18	-	TRBJ1-1	-	CASSPGLRGKSEAFF	TGTGCCAGCTCACCCGGCCTAAGGGGTAAATCTGAAGCTTTCTTT
TRBV5-4	-	TRBJ1-2	-	CASSMSSWAYGYTF	TGTGCCAGCAGCATGAGTTCTTGGGCCTATGGCTACACCTTC